This T cell receptor (beta chain) was captured by sequencing in a study of OX40 agonist ivuxolimab in advanced cancers. Study summary: Three patients responded partially, comprising one with hepatocellular carcinoma and two with cutaneous melanoma.

The V end was cut by 0 bases, the J end by 3 bases, with 10 bases between. CDR3 length: 15 residues. The V gene's germline CDR1 is SGHRS and CDR2 YFSETQ. Sequencing was performed with immunoSEQ multiplex PCR; in TCRdb, only in-frame clones are kept and a portion is missing. Counted here are more than 85,000 clones, around nine tenths occurring once; the ten biggest clones make up more than 0.25%. Study-level findings and limits: The CD4+ and CD8+ T cells in the blood had expanded clonally by week 6 at 0.1 to 3.0 mg/kg. Compared with CD4+, CD8+ T cells on average had more expanded clones.

This clone was counted a single time. Its antigen is not known. The chain joins TRBV5-1 to TRBJ2-1; possible D gene TRBD2, 6 bases. This receptor was identified in an adult with an advanced solid tumor such as melanoma, head and neck, liver or kidney cancer. Sequenced here: CD4+ or CD8+ T cells sorted from blood, sampled in a trial of the OX40 agonist ivuxolimab. Written as DNA, the CDR3 is TGCGCCAGCAGCTTGGAAGGTAGCGGCTACAATGAGCAGTTCTTC. Protein: CASSLEGSGYNEQFF. Together with reference TRBV5-1 and TRBJ2-1, the CDR3 gives the full variable domain: KAGVTQTPRYLIKTRGQQVTLSCSPISGHRSVSWYQQTPGQGLQFLFEYFSETQRNKGNFPGRFSGRQFSNSRSEMNVSTLELGDSALYLCASSLEGSGYNEQFFGPGTRLTVL.